This entry describes one TCR beta chain. The record originates from a study of blood T cell repertoires in COVID-19. Study information: Collection of acute and convalescent COVID-19 samples took place in the United States, Italy and Spain. The cDNA or gDNA used as material had been derived from T cells, B-cell-depleted T cells, or PBMCs.

Original methodology: For nucleated cells, counts were estimated from reference gene primer amplification. Here immunoSEQ multiplex PCR was the method, and the copy in TCRdb shows in-frame clones only, minus some. V, J and clone size are taken as reported in that table, and D and trimming were inferred from the DNA itself. The sample has approximately 91,000 clones; 75% to 85% are singletons. Germline CDR1 is MNHEY and CDR2 is SVGAGI. This CDR3 has 14 amino acids. V lost 0 bases to trimming and J lost 6 bases; unmatched junction nucleotides: 1. The sequence was obtained from an elderly woman with acute or convalescent COVID-19. The rearrangement uses TRBV6-5 and TRBJ2-2; 7 bases map to TRBD1. The sample was peripheral blood. The CDR3 DNA is TGTGCCAGCAGTTACTCTAGGGGGCCCGGGGAGCTGTTTTTT. It encodes CASSYSRGPGELFF.